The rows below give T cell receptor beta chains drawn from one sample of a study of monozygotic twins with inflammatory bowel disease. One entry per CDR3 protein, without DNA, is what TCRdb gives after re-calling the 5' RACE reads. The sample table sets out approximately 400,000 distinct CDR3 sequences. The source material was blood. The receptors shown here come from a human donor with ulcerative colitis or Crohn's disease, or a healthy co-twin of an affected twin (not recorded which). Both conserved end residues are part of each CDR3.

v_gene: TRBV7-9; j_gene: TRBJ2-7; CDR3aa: CASSPRRTAYEQYF
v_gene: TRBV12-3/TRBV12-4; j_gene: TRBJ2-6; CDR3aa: CASSFSTGANVLTF
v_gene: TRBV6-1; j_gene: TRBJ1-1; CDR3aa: CASSSKNGVNTEAFF
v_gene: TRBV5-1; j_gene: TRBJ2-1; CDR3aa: CASSGAGTTNINEQFF
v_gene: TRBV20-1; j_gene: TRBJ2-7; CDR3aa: CSAEGLAGAYEQYF
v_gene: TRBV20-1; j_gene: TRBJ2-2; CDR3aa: CSAPGLAGDNTGELFF
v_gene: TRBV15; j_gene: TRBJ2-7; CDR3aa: CATSRDVTSGSSYEQYF
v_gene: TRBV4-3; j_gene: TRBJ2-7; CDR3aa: CASSQDLNGPYEQYF
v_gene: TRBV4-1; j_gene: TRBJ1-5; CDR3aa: CASSQERQFQPQHF
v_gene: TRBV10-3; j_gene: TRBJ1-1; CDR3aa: CAIRERNTEAFF